One and the same sample provided the 10 T cell receptor beta chains below, sequenced in a study of blood T cell repertoires in COVID-19 (dated by TCRdb to 2019 to 2021). The library was prepared using the immunoSEQ multiplex PCR assay. TCRdb carries this immuneACCESS record with in-frame sequences only. Its versions omit some clonotypes, under half of them owing to an unresolved V gene in the studies checked, with the rest unexplained. For this sample the table gives 130,000 to 150,000 clones, of which roughly 80% were detected only once. The ten largest make up around 3.7% of the sample. What was sequenced was peripheral blood. These receptors were obtained from a man between 65 and 79 years old who had recovered from COVID-19.

The chain combines TRBV28 with TRBJ1-2, with a weak D call TRBD1 (6 bases). V was cut by 6 bases and J by 7 bases, with 12 bases left in between. From germline, CDR1 is MDHEN and CDR2 SYDVKM. This CDR3 spans 12 amino acids. CDR3 nucleotide sequence: TGTGCCAGCAGCGGGGGGGCACTTGGCTACACCTTC. The encoded protein is CASSGGALGYTF.

The V gene is TRBV7-9, the J gene TRBJ2-1; 13 nucleotides match TRBD2. The CDR3 runs to 17 residues. CDR1 is SEHNR and CDR2 is FQNEAQ in the germline V gene (reference sequence). V trimming: 3 bases; J trimming: 8 bases; junction bases outside the gene matches: 10. The CDR3 region is CASSFWRTSGSVDEQFF. CDR3 bases: TGTGCCAGCAGCTTTTGGCGGACTAGCGGGAGTGTTGATGAGCAGTTCTTC.

This clone occurred once. The chain joins TRBV7-9 to TRBJ2-1; a possible D gene is TRBD2 (5 bases). Germline V CDR1 and CDR2: SEHNR, FQNEAQ (reference sequence). V lost 8 bases and J 5 bases, leaving 10 bases between the germline ends. The CDR3 consists of 12 residues. The CDR3, as DNA: TGTGCCAGCCGGGATATTGACAATGAGCAGTTCTTC. As protein: CASRDIDNEQFF.

V usage is TRBV6-5 and J usage is TRBJ1-1; D call uncertain. The CDR3 runs 14 residues. Trimming pared 7 bases from V and 8 bases from J, leaving 20 bases between. Germline assignment: CDR1 MNHEY and CDR2 SVGAGI. CDR3 sequence: CASIDPLIASEAFF. CDR3 nucleotide sequence: TGTGCCAGCATCGATCCGTTGATCGCGAGCGAAGCTTTCTTT.

The genes are TRBV6-2 or TRBV6-3 and TRBJ2-5; D possibly corresponds to TRBD1 (6 bases). This CDR3 is built from 13 residues. CDR1 MNHEY and CDR2 SVGEGT come from the germline V gene. V was pared by 2 bases and J by 5 bases, with 9 bases between. The CDR3 DNA reads as TGTGCCAGCAGTTACCAGGGGCCGGAGACCCAGTACTTC. Its protein product is CASSYQGPETQYF.

The chain combines TRBV10-3 with TRBJ2-3, with D tentatively TRBD2 (6 bases). This CDR3 comprises 13 residues. Germline V gene sequence: CDR1 ENHRY, CDR2 SYGVKD. The V gene lost 6 bases and the J gene lost 0 bases, with 7 bases spanning the gap. This chain's CDR3 is CAIRRDSTDTQYF. In DNA form, the CDR3 reads TGTGCCATCAGGCGGGATAGCACAGATACGCAGTATTTT.

This clone showed up just a few times. The chain couples TRBV6-2 or TRBV6-3 to TRBJ2-1, with 11 bases aligning to TRBD2. Germline-derived CDR1 and CDR2 are MNHEY and SVGEGT. The CDR3 runs 15 residues. The junction had 5 bases not matched to a gene; V was cut back by 2 bases and J by 8 bases. CDR3 sequence reads: CASSYQGLAEDEQFF. The CDR3 DNA reads as TGTGCCAGCAGTTACCAGGGACTAGCGGAAGATGAGCAGTTCTTC.

The gene calls are TRBV5-1 and TRBJ2-7; a weak D match, TRBD2 (6 bases). From germline, CDR1 is SGHRS and CDR2 YFSETQ. The CDR3 has 14 residues. V was cut by 0 bases and J by 7 bases, with 14 bases left in between. This CDR3 is CASSLGRGLWEQYF. CDR3 nucleotides: TGCGCCAGCAGCTTGGGTCGGGGGTTGTGGGAGCAGTACTTC.

CDR3: CASSLIAGGLPDTQYF. In DNA, the CDR3 is TGTGCCAGCAGCCTAATAGCGGGAGGACTACCAGATACGCAGTATTTT. The J gene is TRBJ2-3, the V gene TRBV3-1 (or the pseudogene TRBV3-2); 10 nucleotides align to TRBD2. The CDR3 loop spans 16 amino acids. CDR1 is LGHDT, CDR2 YNNKEL, per germline (reference sequence). V was pared by 4 bases and J by 4 bases, with 8 bases of the junction left unmatched.

The gene calls are TRBV10-1 and TRBJ2-2; possible D gene TRBD2, 5 bases. In germline, CDR1 is WNHNN, CDR2 SYGVQD (reference sequence). The CDR3 spans 14 residues. Trimming removed 3 bases from V and 4 bases from J, with 9 bases in between. CDR3 nucleotides: TGCGCCAGCAGTGAACTAGGAGCCACCGGGGAGCTGTTTTTT. Amino acids: CASSELGATGELFF.